This note documents a single T cell receptor (beta chain) sequence. Its antigen is not identified. Germline trimming cut 4 bases from V and 1 base from J; bases unmatched to any gene: 4. The CDR3 contains 15 residues. CDR1 is LGHNA, CDR2 YNFKEQ, per germline. The data belong to a study of metastatic and nonmetastatic thyroid tumors. The overall study: Samples came from malignant and benign thyroid patients, and repertoires were compared across blood and tumor or nodule tissue.

Original data processing: Using the CDR3 differences seen across clinicopathological groups, the authors built a distant-metastasis classifier for papillary thyroid cancer, which was meant to discriminate distant-metastatic patients. Through MiXCR, TCRdb re-clonotyped the PCR reads. V and J calls and clone size were set by TCRdb, not the authors. Of around 31,000 clones listed, less than 30% are singletons. Regarding the study as a whole: Reports indicated that malignant thyroid tumors showed significantly higher TCR beta diversity than benign nodules did, in blood and tumor.

Patients had received no treatment of any kind before thyroid surgery. The chain has TRBV4-2 and TRBJ2-4, with TRBD1 matching over 7 bases. The sequenced sample consisted of blood. The receptor comes from a female donor with papillary thyroid cancer or a benign thyroid nodule (not recorded which). Some clones in this sample may be carry-over from other donors' samples. CDR3 protein: CASSREQGAKNIQYF. The CDR3 DNA follows: TGTGCCAGCAGCCGAGAACAGGGGGCCAAAAACATTCAGTACTTC.